This TCR beta chain was sequenced in a study of lymphopenia after photon versus proton radiotherapy. Method: immunoSEQ multiplex PCR; TCRdb's copy keeps in-frame clones and lacks some. There are over 10,000 clones in the sample; around 89% occur only once, and 3.5% to 4% lies in the top ten. Germline V gene sequence: CDR1 SGDLS, CDR2 YYNGEE. The CDR3 contains 16 residues. J lost 7 bases, V lost 0 bases, and 8 bases had no gene match. Regarding this clone: What it recognizes is unknown.

Study-wide results and limits: Proton therapy kept repertoires fairly stable, unlike photons, which gained effector/memory cells. Better survival with proton therapy was suggested as possible, not demonstrated. Post-nadir diversity loss with photons came from oligoclonal expansion, particularly CD8+ Temra cells.

This material consisted of peripheral blood, taken from a patient treated with photon-based radiotherapy. The chain employs TRBV9 and TRBJ2-2; 8 nucleotides align to TRBD2. The origin of this receptor is a man aged 55 to 70 with pancreatic cancer. The CDR3 loop is CASSVAPGGLSGELFF. The DNA for the CDR3 is TGTGCCAGCAGCGTAGCCCCGGGGGGGCTGAGCGGGGAGCTGTTTTTT.